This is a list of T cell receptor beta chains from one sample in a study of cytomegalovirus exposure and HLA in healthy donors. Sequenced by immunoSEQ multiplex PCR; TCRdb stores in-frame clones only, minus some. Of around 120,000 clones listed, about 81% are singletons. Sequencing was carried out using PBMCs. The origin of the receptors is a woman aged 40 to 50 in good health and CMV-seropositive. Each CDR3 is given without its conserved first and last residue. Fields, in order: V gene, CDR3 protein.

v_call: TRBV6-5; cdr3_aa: ASSYSLGLKTYEQY
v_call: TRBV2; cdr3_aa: ASSGTGDQPQH
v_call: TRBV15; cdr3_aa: ATSRGQNYEQY
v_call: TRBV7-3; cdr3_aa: ASSLTGQGNEQY
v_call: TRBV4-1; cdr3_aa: ASSQVISETQY
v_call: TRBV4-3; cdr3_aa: ASSQESSGSGTGELF
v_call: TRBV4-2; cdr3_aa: ASSQEWGGIVNEQF
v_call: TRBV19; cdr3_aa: ASSVSQGATGYT
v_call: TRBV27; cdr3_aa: ASTTSGGFYNEQF
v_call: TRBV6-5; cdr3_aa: ASSRAATHNEQF
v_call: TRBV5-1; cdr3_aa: ASSYTSGGALETQY
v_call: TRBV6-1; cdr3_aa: ASSERGSAGNEQY
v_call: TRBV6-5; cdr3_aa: ASSYSSAPYNEQF
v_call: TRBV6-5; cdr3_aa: ASRIQPNTEAF
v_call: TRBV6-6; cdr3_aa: ASTLTSSGNTIY
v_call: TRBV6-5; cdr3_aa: ASSYVRETLDEQY
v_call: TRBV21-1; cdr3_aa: ASTRSSGQEGNTIY
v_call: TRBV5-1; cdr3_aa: ASSLGRGGVNEQF
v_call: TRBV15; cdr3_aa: ATSGGGYSYNEQF
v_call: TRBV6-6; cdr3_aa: ASMDRTYEQY
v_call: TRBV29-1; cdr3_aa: SVEGQGADWTQY
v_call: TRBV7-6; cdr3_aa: ASSNQGKGIEKLF
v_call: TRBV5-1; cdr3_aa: ASSIQGTGSYEQY
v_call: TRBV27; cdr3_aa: ASSLQGANEQY
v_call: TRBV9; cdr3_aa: ASSEYRDRVDYGYT
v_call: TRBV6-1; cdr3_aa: ASRNGQDTGELF
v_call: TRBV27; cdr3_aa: ASSFTGWGNEQF
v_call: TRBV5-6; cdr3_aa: ASSLNQGLRNTEAF
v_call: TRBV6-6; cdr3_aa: ASWDSLMNTEAF
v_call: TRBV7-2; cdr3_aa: ASSLVLTGLGNQPQH
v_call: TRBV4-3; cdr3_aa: ASSHFRTSGRAGEQY
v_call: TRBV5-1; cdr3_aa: ASSLASGPYEQY
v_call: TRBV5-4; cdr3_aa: ASSLEAALSSGYT
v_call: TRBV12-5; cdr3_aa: ASGLRGGSNQPQH
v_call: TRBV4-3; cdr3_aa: ASSQGAGSRLSTDTQY
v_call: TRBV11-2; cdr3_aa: ASRLGQGRTEAF
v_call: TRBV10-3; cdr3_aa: AISVVGGNDEQF
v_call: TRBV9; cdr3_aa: ASSVDPSLGTPGVSETQY
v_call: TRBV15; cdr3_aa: ATSGDRVGSGYT
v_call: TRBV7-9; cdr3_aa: ASSSQGADGYT
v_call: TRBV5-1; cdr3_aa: ASTLRHRGQETQY
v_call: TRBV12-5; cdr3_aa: ASGLGKRQGTGELF
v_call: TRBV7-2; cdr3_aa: ASSGGAYAIAKNIQY
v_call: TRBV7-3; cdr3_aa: ASSPTRTGPMNTEAF
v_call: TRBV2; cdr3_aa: ASSEQGDSETQY
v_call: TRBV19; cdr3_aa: ASSMGTGGTFADTQY
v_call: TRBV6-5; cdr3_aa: ASSYSSGSYEQY
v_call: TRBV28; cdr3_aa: ASSPPVPYEQY
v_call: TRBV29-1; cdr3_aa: SVEGGPGGSYEQY
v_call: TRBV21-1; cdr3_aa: ASSKTGSTDTQY